These 3 T cell receptor beta chains were sequenced from one sample in a study. TCRdb ran MiXCR on the 5' RACE reads and lists one entry per CDR3 protein. Among tens of thousands of distinct CDR3 sequences listed, 28% were seen once. Sequences were obtained from tumor-infiltrating memory CD4+ T cells sorted from the breast tumor. Subset specified: memory CD4+ T cells, CD4+CD45RO+CD25-. These receptors were taken from a female donor with breast cancer.

In this sample, this clonotype turned up a few times. V is TRBV15 and J is TRBJ1-5; 9 bases are a match to TRBD1. Trimming at V came to 9 bases and at J to 7 bases, leaving 10 bases not matched to a gene. CDR3 length: 14 amino acids. The germline CDR1 and CDR2 sequences are LNHNV and YYDKDF (reference sequence). The CDR3 loop reads CATFRDREDQPQHF. Written as DNA, the CDR3 is TGTGCCACGTTCCGGGACAGGGAGGACCAGCCCCAGCATTTT. The whole variable domain, remainder taken from reference TRBV15 and TRBJ1-5, is DAMVIQNPRYQVTQFGKPVTLSCSQTLNHNVMYWYQQKSSQAPKLLFHYYDKDFNNEADTPDNFQSRRPNTSFCFLDIRSPGLGDTAMYLCATFRDREDQPQHFGDGTRLSIL.

In its sample, this clonotype was seen a few times. This chain uses TRBV7-3 with TRBJ2-1; either TRBD1 or TRBD2 may supply D (5 bases each). The V end was cut by 2 bases, the J end by 0 bases, with 11 bases between. Per the germline V gene, CDR1 is SGHTA and CDR2 is FQGTGA. This CDR3 has 16 amino acids. CDR3 loop: CASSLAPGASYNEQFF. The CDR3 DNA reads TGTGCCAGCAGCTTAGCCCCCGGGGCCTCCTACAATGAGCAGTTCTTC.

On this clonotype: The junction differs from germline at one of its ends, possibly a read error. The CDR3 coding sequence is TGCGCCAGCAAAAACGACGGGTTAAAGACCCAGTACTTC. This gives the protein CASKNDGLKTQYF. The rearrangement joins TRBV6-6 to TRBJ2-5, with D uncertain. This CDR3 is built from 13 residues. CDR1 MNHNY and CDR2 SVGAGI come from the germline V gene (reference sequence).